This paragraph covers one TCR beta chain sequence. Its antigen is unknown. The source of the sample is a study of T cell repertoires in cytomegalovirus infection. Using its own MiXCR run on the reads, TCRdb lists one record per CDR3 protein. This table holds about 130,000 distinct CDR3 sequences, approximately 30% found once. V was trimmed by 5 bases and J by 8 bases, leaving 12 bases between them. The CDR3 length is 12 residues. Per the germline V gene, CDR1 is SEHNR and CDR2 is FQNEAQ (reference sequence). The material sequenced was CD8+ T cells from cultured PBMCs, taken from culture after CMV antigen stimulation. The V and J genes are TRBV7-9 and TRBJ1-1, with unresolved D. The sequence was obtained from a human donor in good health (CMV status not recorded). Some clones in this sample may be carry-over from other donors' samples. In nucleotides, the CDR3 is TGTGCCAGCAGCCCAGGTCAGAAGGAAGCTTTCTTT. Amino acids: CASSPGQKEAFF.